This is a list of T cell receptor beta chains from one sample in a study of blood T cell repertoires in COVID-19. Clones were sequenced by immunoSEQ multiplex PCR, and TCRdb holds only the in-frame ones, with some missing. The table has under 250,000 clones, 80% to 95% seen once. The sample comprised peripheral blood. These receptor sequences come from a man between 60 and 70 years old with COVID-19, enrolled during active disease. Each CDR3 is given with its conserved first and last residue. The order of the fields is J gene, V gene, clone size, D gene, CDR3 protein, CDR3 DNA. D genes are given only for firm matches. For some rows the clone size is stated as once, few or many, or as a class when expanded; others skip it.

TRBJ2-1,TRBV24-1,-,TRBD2,CATSDRLPPSGRTQEEQFF,TGTGCCACCAGTGATCGCCTCCCTCCTAGCGGGAGGACCCAGGAGGAGCAGTTCTTC
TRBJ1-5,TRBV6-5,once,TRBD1,CASRDRGNPQPQHF,TGTGCCAGCCGGGACAGGGGGAACCCACAGCCCCAGCATTTT
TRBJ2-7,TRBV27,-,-,CASSFWAGPSDLSSYEQYF,TGTGCCAGCAGTTTTTGGGCGGGACCTTCCGACCTCAGCTCCTACGAGCAGTACTTC
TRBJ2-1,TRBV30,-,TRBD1,CAWSGTGVDEQFF,TGTGCCTGGAGTGGGACAGGGGTTGATGAGCAGTTCTTC
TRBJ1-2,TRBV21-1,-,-,CASSKAGLGLNYGYTF,TGTGCCAGCAGCAAAGCAGGGTTAGGACTGAACTATGGCTACACCTTC
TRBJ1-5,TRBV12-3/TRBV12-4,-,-,CASSLGPYQPQHF,TGTGCCAGCAGTTTAGGGCCGTATCAGCCCCAGCATTTT
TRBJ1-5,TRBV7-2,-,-,CASSFSGAAHNQPQHF,TGTGCCAGCAGCTTCTCAGGGGCAGCCCACAATCAGCCCCAGCATTTT
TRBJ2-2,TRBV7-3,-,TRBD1,CASSFFGGQVFTGELFF,TGTGCCAGCAGTTTTTTTGGGGGACAGGTGTTTACCGGGGAGCTGTTTTTT
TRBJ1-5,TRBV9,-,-,CASSVGGNLNQPQHF,TGTGCCAGCAGCGTAGGAGGGAACCTCAATCAGCCCCAGCATTTT
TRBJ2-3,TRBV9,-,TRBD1,CASSVSGSRGFDTQYF,TGTGCCAGCAGCGTATCCGGAAGCAGGGGGTTCGATACGCAGTATTTT
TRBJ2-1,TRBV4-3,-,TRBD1,CASSQDRGAFGEQFF,TGCGCCAGCAGCCAGGACAGGGGCGCCTTTGGTGAGCAGTTCTTC
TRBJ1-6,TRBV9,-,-,CASSVAPGKDSPLHF,TGTGCCAGCAGCGTAGCTCCAGGGAAGGATTCACCCCTCCACTTT
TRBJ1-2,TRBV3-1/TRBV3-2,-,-,CASSPDGKYGYTF,TGTGCCAGCAGCCCCGACGGGAAATATGGCTACACCTTC
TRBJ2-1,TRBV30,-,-,CAWSAAGRLYEQFF,TGTGCCTGGAGTGCGGCGGGGCGTCTCTATGAGCAGTTCTTC
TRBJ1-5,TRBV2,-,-,CASSSNQGSNQPQHF,TGTGCCAGCAGTTCAAACCAGGGTAGCAATCAGCCCCAGCATTTT
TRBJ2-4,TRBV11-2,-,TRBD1,CASSLVRRTGENIQYF,TGTGCCAGCAGCTTAGTACGTCGGACAGGGGAAAACATTCAGTACTTC
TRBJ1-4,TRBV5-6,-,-,CASSLVGVQEKLFF,TGTGCCAGCAGCTTGGTAGGGGTCCAGGAAAAACTGTTTTTT
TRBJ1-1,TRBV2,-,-,CASSGQGLGTEAFF,TGTGCCAGCAGTGGTCAGGGGTTAGGCACTGAAGCTTTCTTT
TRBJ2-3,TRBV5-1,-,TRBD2,CASSPAGGPDTQYF,TGCGCCAGCAGCCCAGCGGGGGGGCCAGATACGCAGTATTTT
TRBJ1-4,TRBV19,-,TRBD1,CASTSGTGQLFF,TGTGCCAGTACCAGCGGGACAGGTCAACTGTTTTTT
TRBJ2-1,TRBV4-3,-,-,CASSRAAGPYNEQFF,TGCGCCAGCAGCCGCGCAGCGGGTCCCTACAATGAGCAGTTCTTC
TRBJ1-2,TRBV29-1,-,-,CSVEDKHGYTF,TGCAGCGTTGAAGATAAGCATGGCTACACCTTC
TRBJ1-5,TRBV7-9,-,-,CASSPQGPQPQHF,TGTGCCAGCAGCCCGCAGGGTCCTCAGCCCCAGCATTTT
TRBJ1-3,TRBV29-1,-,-,CSVEIDSGNTIYF,TGCAGCGTTGAGATAGACTCTGGAAACACCATATATTTT
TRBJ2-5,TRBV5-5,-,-,CASSLGAPGSVMETQYF,TGTGCCAGCAGCTTGGGGGCGCCAGGGTCGGTGATGGAGACCCAGTACTTC
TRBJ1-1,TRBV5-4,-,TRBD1,CASSSQGAGNTEAFF,TGTGCCAGCAGCTCACAGGGGGCAGGGAACACTGAAGCTTTCTTT
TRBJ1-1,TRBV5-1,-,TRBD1,CASSPGQGASLNTEAFF,TGCGCCAGCAGCCCGGGACAGGGGGCCTCCCTGAACACTGAAGCTTTCTTT
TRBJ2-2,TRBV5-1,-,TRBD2,CASSLTSGNTGELFF,TGCGCCAGCAGCTTAACTAGCGGGAACACCGGGGAGCTGTTTTTT
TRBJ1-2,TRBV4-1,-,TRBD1,CASSQGDRERGYTF,TGCGCCAGCAGCCAAGGAGACAGGGAGAGGGGCTACACCTTC
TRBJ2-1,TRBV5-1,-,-,CASSLETPSYNEQFF,TGCGCCAGCAGCTTGGAGACCCCTAGCTACAATGAGCAGTTCTTC
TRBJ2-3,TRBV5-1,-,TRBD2,CASSLASGPGGGDTQYF,TGCGCCAGCAGCTTGGCCTCTGGACCGGGAGGGGGGGATACGCAGTATTTT
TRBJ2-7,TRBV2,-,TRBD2,CASRRTSRYEQYF,TGTGCCAGCCGCCGGACTAGTAGGTACGAGCAGTACTTC
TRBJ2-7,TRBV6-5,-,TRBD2,CASSYLTSGITYEQYF,TGTGCCAGCAGTTACCTGACTAGCGGTATCACCTACGAGCAGTACTTC
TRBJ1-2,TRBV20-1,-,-,CSANDRNGYTF,TGCAGTGCTAATGACAGGAATGGCTACACCTTC
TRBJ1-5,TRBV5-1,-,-,CASRFPSGPYTGYSNQPQHF,TGCGCCAGCAGATTCCCTTCCGGGCCTTACACAGGGTATAGCAATCAGCCCCAGCATTTT
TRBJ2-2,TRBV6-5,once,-,CASSYSNRDTGELFF,TGTGCCAGCAGTTACTCGAATCGGGACACCGGGGAGCTGTTTTTT
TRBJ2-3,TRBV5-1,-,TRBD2,CASSRSGGDTDTQYF,TGCGCCAGCAGTCGTAGCGGGGGGGACACAGATACGCAGTATTTT
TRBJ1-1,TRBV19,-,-,CASSTVNTEAFF,TGTGCCAGTAGCACGGTGAACACTGAAGCTTTCTTT
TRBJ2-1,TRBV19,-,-,CASSTFIYNEQFF,TGTGCCAGTAGTACCTTTATCTACAATGAGCAGTTCTTC
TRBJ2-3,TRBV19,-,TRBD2,CASSRPTSGPGSTDTQYF,TGTGCCAGTAGCAGACCCACTAGCGGCCCTGGGAGCACAGATACGCAGTATTTT
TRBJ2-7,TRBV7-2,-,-,CASSLAQRRDYEQYF,TGTGCCAGCAGCTTAGCCCAGCGGAGGGACTACGAGCAGTACTTC
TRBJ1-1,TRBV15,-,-,CATSSGFTEAFF,TGTGCCACCAGCTCAGGGTTCACTGAAGCTTTCTTT
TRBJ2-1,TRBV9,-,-,CASSVGAGSYNEQFF,TGTGCCAGCAGCGTAGGTGCGGGGAGCTACAATGAGCAGTTCTTC
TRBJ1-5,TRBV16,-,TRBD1,CASSQFGTGDNQPQHF,TGTGCCAGCAGCCAATTCGGGACAGGGGACAATCAGCCCCAGCATTTT
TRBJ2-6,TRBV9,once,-,CASSVKDSWLGGANVLTF,TGTGCCAGCAGCGTTAAGGACAGCTGGCTAGGTGGGGCCAACGTCCTGACTTTC
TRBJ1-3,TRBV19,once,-,CASTPGGAASSGNTIYF,TGTGCCAGTACCCCGGGTGGCGCCGCCTCCTCTGGAAACACCATATATTTT
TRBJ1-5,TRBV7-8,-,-,CASSPLTSPSHQPQHF,TGTGCCAGCAGCCCACTAACATCCCCCTCACATCAGCCCCAGCATTTT
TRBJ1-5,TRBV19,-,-,CATQTYDSSNQPQHF,TGTGCCACCCAAACCTACGACTCAAGCAATCAGCCCCAGCATTTT
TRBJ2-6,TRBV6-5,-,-,CASGRQAGANVLTF,TGTGCCAGCGGGAGACAGGCCGGGGCCAACGTCCTGACTTTC
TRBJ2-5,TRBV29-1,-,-,CSVGRGPGETQYF,TGCAGCGTTGGGAGAGGGCCAGGAGAGACCCAGTACTTC
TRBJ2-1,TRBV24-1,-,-,CATSDVAASYNEQFF,TGTGCCACCAGTGATGTAGCGGCCTCCTACAATGAGCAGTTCTTC
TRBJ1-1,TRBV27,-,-,CASSRYRNTEAFF,TGTGCCAGCAGTCGGTATAGGAACACTGAAGCTTTCTTT
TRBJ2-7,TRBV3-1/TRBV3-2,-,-,CASSHTGEQYF,TGTGCCAGCAGCCACACAGGCGAGCAGTACTTC
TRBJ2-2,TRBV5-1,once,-,CASSVVRSGPGELFF,TGCGCCAGCAGCGTTGTTAGATCAGGGCCCGGGGAGCTGTTTTTT